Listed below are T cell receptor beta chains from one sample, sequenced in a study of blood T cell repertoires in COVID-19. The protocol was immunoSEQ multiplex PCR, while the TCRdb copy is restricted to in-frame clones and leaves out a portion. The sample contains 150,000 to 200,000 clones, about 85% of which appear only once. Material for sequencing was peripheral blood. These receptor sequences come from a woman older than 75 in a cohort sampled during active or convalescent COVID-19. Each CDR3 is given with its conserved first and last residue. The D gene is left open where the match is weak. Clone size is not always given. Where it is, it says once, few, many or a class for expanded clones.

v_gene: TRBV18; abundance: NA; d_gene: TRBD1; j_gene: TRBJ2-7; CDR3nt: TGTGCCAGCTCACCAAGGACAGGAGGCTACGAGCAGTACTTC; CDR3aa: CASSPRTGGYEQYF
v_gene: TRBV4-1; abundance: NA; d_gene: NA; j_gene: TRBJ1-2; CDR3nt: TGCGCCAGCAGCCAAGATATAGGGCAGGGATTAAACTATGGCTACACCTTC; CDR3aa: CASSQDIGQGLNYGYTF
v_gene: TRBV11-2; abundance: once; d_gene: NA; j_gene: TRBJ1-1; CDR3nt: TGTGCCAGCAGCTTAGATCAGGGTTGGAACACTGAAGCTTTCTTT; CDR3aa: CASSLDQGWNTEAFF
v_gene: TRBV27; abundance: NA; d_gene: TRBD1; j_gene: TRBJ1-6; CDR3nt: TGTGCCAGCAGTTCGGACAGGGCAAGTTCACCCCTCCACTTT; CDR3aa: CASSSDRASSPLHF
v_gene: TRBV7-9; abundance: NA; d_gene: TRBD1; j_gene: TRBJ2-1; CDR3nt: TGTGCCAGCAGCCAGGGACAGGGGGAGTACAATGAGCAGTTCTTC; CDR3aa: CASSQGQGEYNEQFF
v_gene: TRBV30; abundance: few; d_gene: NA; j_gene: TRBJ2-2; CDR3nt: TGTGCCTGGAAACTGTCAGGGATCACCGGGGAGCTGTTTTTT; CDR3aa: CAWKLSGITGELFF
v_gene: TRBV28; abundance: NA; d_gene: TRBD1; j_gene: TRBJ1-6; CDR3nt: TGTGCCAGCAACCTCCCCCAGGGGGATAATTCACCCCTCCACTTT; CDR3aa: CASNLPQGDNSPLHF
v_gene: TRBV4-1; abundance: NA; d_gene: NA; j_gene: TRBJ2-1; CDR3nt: TGCGCCAGCAGCCAAGTGGATATGGGCTTCTCCACCTACAATGAGCAGTTCTTC; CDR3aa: CASSQVDMGFSTYNEQFF
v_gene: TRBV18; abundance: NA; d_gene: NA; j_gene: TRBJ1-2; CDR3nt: TGTGCCAGCTCACAACACGCTCGGGACAATAACTATGGCTACACCTTC; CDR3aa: CASSQHARDNNYGYTF
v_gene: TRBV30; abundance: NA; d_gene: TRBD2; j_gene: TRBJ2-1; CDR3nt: TGTGCCTGGAGTCGGACTAGCGGGAGAAGGAGTGAGCAGTTCTTC; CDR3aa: CAWSRTSGRRSEQFF
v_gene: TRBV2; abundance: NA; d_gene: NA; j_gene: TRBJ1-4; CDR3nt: TGTGCCTGCGGGCGGGTAGGCCGCGGTAATGAAAAACTGTTTTTT; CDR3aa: CACGRVGRGNEKLFF
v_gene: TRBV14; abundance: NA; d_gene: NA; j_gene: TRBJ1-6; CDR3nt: TGTGCCAGCAGCCACAGCTCCTATAATTCACCCCTCCACTTT; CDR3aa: CASSHSSYNSPLHF
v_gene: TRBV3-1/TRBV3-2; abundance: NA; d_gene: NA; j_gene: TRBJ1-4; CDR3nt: TGTGCCAGCAGCCCCCGGGGAGGGAGTGCAAAACTGTTTTTT; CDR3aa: CASSPRGGSAKLFF